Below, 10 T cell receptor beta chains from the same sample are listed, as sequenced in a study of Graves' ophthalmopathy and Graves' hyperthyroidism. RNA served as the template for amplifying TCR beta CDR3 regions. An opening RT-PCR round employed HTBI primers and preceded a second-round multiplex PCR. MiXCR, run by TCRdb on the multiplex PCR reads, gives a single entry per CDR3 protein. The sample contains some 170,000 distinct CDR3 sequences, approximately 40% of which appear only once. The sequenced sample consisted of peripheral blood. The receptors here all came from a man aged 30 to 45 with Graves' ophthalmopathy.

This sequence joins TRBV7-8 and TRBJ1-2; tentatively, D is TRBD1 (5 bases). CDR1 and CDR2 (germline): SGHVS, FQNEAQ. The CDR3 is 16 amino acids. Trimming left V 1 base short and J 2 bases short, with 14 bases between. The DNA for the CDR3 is TGTGCCAGCAGCTTAGTGGACCCCAGGGACAACTATGGCTACACCTTC. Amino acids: CASSLVDPRDNYGYTF. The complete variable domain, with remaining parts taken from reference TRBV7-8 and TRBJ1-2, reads GAGVSQSPRYKVAKRGQDVALRCDPISGHVSLFWYQQALGQGPEFLTYFQNEAQLDKSGLPSDRFFAERPEGSVSTLKIQRTQQEDSAVYLCASSLVDPRDNYGYTFGSGTRLTVV.

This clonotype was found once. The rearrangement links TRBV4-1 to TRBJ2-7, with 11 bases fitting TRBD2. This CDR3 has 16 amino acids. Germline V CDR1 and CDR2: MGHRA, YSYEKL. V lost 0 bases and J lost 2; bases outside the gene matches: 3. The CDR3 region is CASSQEGTSGAYEQYF. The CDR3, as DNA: TGCGCCAGCAGCCAAGAAGGGACTAGCGGAGCCTACGAGCAGTACTTC.

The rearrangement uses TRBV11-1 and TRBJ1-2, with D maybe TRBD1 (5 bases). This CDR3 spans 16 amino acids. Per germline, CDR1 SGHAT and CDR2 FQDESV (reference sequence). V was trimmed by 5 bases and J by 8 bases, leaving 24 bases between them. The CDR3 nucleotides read TGTGCCAGCAGCGTAGAGAAGGGGATTGCTGGGTTGGGCTACACCTTC. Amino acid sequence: CASSVEKGIAGLGYTF.

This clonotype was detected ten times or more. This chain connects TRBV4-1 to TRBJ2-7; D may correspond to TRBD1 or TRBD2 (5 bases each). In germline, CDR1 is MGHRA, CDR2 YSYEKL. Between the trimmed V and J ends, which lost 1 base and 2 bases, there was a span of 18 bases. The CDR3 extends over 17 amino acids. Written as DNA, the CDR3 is TGCGCCAGCAGCCAAGCGCCTGGGGCCTCCGGGGCCTACGAGCAGTACTTC. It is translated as CASSQAPGASGAYEQYF.

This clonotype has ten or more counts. The CDR3 DNA reads as TGTGCCAGCAGCCCGGACTACATCACCGGGGAGCTGTTTTTT. Its protein product is CASSPDYITGELFF. This chain links TRBV11-2 with TRBJ2-2; D is possibly TRBD2 (6 bases). Germline CDR1 is SGHAT and CDR2 is FQNNGV. V was cut by 5 bases and J by 4 bases, with 11 bases left in between. The CDR3 has 14 residues.

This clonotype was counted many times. CDR3 residues: CASSFLPFRWDRVANQPQHF. The CDR3 bases are TGTGCCAGCAGTTTCCTGCCCTTTCGTTGGGACAGGGTTGCCAATCAGCCCCAGCATTTT. The gene calls are TRBV6-6 and TRBJ1-5; 9 nucleotides line up with TRBD1. V lost 4 bases, J lost 3 bases, and 19 bases stayed unmatched. Germline V CDR1 and CDR2: MNHNY, SVGAGI (reference sequence). This CDR3 comprises 20 residues.

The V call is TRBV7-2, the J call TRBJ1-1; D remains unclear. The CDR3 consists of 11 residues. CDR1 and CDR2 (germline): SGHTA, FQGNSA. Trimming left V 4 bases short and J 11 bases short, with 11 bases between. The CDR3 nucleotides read TGTGCCAGCAGCTCAGGACCCTCCGCTTTCTTT. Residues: CASSSGPSAFF.

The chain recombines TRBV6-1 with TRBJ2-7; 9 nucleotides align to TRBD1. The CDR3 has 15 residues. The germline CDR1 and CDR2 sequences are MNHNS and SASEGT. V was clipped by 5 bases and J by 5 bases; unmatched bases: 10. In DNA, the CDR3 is TGTGCCAGCAGTACCACAGGGACAGGGAGGGACGAGCAGTACTTC. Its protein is CASSTTGTGRDEQYF.

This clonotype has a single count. CDR3 coding DNA: TGTGCCAGCAGTTTTCGGCAGGGGTTAATAGAGACCCAGTACTTC. It is translated as CASSFRQGLIETQYF. The chain has TRBV28 and TRBJ2-5; possible D gene TRBD1, 6 bases. CDR3 length equals 15 residues. CDR1 and CDR2 (germline): MDHEN, SYDVKM. V shed 3 bases and J shed 4 bases, with 15 bases lying between them.

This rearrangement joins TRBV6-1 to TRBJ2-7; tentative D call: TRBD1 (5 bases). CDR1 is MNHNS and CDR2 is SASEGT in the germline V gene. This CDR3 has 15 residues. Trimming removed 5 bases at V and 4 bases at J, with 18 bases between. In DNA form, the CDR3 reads TGTGCCAGCAGTCTCCACGAGACAGAGAATTACGAGCAGTACTTC. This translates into CASSLHETENYEQYF.